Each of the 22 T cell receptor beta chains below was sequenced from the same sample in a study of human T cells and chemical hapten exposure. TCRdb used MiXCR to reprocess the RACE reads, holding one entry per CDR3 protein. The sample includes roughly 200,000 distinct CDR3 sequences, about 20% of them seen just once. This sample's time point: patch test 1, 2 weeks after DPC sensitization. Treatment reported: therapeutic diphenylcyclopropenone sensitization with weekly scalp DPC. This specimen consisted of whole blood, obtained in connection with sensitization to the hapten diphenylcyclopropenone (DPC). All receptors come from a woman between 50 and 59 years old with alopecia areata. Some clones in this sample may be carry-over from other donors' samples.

As DNA, the CDR3 is TGCAGCACTGAGGACAGGGGAAAAGAGACCCAGTACTTC. Translating it yields CSTEDRGKETQYF. The chain carries TRBV29-1 and TRBJ2-5; 9 nucleotides agree with TRBD1. With V trimmed by 8 bases and J by 3 bases, 7 bases remained unmatched. This CDR3 is built from 13 residues. Germline V gene data show CDR1 as SQVTM and CDR2 as ANQGSEA.

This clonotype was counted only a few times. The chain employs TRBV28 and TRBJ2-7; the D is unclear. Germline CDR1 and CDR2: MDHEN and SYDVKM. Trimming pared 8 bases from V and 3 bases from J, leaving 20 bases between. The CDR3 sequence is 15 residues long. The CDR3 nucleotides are TGTGCCAGCCCCCGAGTAGCCCGACCCTTCTACGAGCAGTACTTC. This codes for CASPRVARPFYEQYF.

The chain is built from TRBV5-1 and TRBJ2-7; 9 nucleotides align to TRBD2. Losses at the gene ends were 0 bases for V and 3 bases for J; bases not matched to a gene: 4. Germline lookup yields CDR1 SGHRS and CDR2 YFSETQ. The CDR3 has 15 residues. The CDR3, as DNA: TGCGCCAGCAGCTTGGATGCGGGGGGGTACTACGAGCAGTACTTC. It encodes CASSLDAGGYYEQYF.

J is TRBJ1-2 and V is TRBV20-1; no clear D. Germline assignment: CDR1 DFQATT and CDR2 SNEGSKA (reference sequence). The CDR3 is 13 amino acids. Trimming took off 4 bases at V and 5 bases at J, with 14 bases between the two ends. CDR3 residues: CSATLDRYYGYTF. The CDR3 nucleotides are TGCAGTGCTACCCTAGATCGTTATTATGGCTACACCTTC.

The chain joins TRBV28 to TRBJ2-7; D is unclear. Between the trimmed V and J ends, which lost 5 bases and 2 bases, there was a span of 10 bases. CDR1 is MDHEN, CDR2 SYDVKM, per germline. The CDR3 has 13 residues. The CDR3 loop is CASSSLPAYEQYF. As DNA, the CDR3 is TGTGCCAGCAGTAGTCTCCCAGCCTACGAGCAGTACTTC. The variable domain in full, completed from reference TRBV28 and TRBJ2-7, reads DVKVTQSSRYLVKRTGEKVFLECVQDMDHENMFWYRQDPGLGLRLIYFSYDVKMKEKGDIPEGYSVSREKKERFSLILESASTNQTSMYLCASSSLPAYEQYFGPGTRLTVT.

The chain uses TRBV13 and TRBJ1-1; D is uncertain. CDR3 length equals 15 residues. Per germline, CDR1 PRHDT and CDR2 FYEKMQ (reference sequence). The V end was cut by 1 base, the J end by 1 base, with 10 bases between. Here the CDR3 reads CASSLVPRSNTEAFF. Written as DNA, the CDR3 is TGTGCCAGCAGCTTAGTCCCACGCTCGAACACTGAAGCTTTCTTT.

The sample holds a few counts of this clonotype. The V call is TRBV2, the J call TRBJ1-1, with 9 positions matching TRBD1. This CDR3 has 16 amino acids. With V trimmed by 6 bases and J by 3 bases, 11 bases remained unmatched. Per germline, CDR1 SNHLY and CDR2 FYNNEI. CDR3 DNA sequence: TGTGCCAGCAGGCCGGACAGGGGCGATTCGGACACTGAAGCTTTCTTT. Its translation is CASRPDRGDSDTEAFF.

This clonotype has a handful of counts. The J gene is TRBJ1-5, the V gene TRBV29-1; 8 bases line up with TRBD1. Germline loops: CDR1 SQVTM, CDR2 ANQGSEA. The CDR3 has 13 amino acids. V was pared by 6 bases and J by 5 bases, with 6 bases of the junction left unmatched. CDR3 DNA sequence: TGCAGCGTAGCCAGGGGGCAGGATCAGCCCCAGCATTTT. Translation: CSVARGQDQPQHF.

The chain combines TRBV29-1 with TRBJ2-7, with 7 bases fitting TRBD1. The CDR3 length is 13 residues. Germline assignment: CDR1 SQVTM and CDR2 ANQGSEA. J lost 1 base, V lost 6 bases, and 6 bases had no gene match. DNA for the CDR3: TGCAGCGTAAGACAGGGACCTTCCTACGAGCAGTACTTC. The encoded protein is CSVRQGPSYEQYF.

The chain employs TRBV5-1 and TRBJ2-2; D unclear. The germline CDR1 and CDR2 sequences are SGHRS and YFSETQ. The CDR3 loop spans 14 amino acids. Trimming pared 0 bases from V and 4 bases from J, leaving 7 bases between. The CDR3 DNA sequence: TGCGCCAGCAGCTTGGGAGACCTCACCGGGGAGCTGTTTTTT. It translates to CASSLGDLTGELFF.

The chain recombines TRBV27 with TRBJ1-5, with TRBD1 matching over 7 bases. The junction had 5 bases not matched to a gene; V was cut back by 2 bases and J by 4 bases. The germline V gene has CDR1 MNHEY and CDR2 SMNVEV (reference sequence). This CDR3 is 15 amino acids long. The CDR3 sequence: CASSLKGGKNQPQHF. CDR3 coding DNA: TGTGCCAGCAGTTTAAAAGGGGGCAAGAATCAGCCCCAGCATTTT.

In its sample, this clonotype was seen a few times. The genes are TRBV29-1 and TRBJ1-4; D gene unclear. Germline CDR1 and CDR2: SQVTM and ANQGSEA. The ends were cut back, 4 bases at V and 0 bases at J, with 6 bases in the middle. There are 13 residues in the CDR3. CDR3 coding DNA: TGCAGCGTTGTCCCTGCAACTAATGAAAAACTGTTTTTT. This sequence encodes CSVVPATNEKLFF. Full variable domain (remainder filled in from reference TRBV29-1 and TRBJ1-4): SAVISQKPSRDICQRGTSLTIQCQVDSQVTMMFWYRQQPGQSLTLIATANQGSEATYESGFVIDKFPISRPNLTFSTLTVSNMSPEDSSIYLCSVVPATNEKLFFGSGTQLSVL.

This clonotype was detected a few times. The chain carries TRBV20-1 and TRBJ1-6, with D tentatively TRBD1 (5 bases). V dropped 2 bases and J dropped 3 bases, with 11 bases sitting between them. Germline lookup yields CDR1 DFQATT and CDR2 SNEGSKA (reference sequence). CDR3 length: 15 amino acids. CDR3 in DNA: TGCAGTGCTAGATCTGGGGGTGGCTATAATTCACCCCTCCACTTT. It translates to CSARSGGGYNSPLHF.

CDR3 coding DNA: TGCAGTGCTAGACCCCTTACCGAGGCCACCGGGGAGCTGTTTTTT. It yields the protein CSARPLTEATGELFF. The V and J genes are TRBV20-1 and TRBJ2-2; D gene unclear. This CDR3 comprises 15 residues. Germline CDR1 is DFQATT and CDR2 is SNEGSKA (reference sequence). Trimming removed 2 bases at V and 4 bases at J, with 14 bases between.

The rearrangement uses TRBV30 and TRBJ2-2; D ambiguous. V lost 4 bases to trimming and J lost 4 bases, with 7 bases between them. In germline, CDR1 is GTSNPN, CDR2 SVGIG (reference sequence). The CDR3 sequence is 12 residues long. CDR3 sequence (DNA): TGTGCCTGGATCACCCTCACCGGGGAGCTGTTTTTT. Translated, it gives CAWITLTGELFF.

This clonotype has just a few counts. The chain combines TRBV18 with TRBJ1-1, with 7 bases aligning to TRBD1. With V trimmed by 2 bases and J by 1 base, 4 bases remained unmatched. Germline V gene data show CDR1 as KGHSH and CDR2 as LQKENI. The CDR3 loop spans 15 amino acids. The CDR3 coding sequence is TGTGCCAGCTCACCAAGGGGGCAAAAGAACACTGAAGCTTTCTTT. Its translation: CASSPRGQKNTEAFF.

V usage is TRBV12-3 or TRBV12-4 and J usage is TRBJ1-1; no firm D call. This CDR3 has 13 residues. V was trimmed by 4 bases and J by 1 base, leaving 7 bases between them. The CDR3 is CASSSWGNTEAFF. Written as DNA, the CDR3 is TGTGCCAGCAGTTCGTGGGGGAACACTGAAGCTTTCTTT.

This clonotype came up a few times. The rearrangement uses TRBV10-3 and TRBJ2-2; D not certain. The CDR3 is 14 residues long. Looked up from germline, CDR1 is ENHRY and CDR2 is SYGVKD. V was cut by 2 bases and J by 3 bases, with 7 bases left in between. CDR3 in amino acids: CAISEPRDTGELFF. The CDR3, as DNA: TGTGCCATCAGTGAGCCTAGGGACACCGGGGAGCTGTTTTTT.

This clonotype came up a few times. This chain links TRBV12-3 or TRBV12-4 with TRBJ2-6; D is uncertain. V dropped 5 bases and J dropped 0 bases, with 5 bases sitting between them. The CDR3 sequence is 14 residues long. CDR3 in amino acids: CASSQSSGANVLTF. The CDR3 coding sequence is TGTGCCAGCAGTCAGAGCTCTGGGGCCAACGTCCTGACTTTC.

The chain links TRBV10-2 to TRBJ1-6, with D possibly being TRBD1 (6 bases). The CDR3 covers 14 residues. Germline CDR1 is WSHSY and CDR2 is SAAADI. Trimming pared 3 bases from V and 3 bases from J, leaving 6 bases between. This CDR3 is CASSDRGYNSPLHF. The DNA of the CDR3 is TGCGCCAGCAGTGACAGGGGCTATAATTCACCCCTCCACTTT.

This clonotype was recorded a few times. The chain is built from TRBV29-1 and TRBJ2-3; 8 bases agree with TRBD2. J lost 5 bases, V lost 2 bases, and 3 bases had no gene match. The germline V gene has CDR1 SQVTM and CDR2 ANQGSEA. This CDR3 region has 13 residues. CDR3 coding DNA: TGCAGCGTTGAAATCCTAGCGGGAGATACGCAGTATTTT. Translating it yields CSVEILAGDTQYF.

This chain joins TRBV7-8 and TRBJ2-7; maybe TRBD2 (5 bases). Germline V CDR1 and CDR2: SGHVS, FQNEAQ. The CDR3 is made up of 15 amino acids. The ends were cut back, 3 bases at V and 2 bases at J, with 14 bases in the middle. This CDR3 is CASSFRRALPYEQYF. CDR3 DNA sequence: TGTGCCAGCAGCTTCCGGCGGGCCCTTCCCTACGAGCAGTACTTC.